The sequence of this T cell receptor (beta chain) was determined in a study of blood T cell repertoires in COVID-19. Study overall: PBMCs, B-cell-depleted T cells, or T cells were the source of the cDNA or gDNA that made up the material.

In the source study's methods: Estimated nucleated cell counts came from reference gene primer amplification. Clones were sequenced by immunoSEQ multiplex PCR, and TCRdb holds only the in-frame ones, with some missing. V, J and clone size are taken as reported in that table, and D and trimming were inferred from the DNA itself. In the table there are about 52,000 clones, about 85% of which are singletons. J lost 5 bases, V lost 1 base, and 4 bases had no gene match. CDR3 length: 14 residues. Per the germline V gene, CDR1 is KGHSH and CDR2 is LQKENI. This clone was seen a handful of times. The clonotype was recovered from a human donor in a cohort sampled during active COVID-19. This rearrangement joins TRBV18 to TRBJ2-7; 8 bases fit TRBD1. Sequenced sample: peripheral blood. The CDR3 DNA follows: TGTGCCAGCTCACCACGGACAGGGATCGACGAGCAGTACTTC. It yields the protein CASSPRTGIDEQYF.